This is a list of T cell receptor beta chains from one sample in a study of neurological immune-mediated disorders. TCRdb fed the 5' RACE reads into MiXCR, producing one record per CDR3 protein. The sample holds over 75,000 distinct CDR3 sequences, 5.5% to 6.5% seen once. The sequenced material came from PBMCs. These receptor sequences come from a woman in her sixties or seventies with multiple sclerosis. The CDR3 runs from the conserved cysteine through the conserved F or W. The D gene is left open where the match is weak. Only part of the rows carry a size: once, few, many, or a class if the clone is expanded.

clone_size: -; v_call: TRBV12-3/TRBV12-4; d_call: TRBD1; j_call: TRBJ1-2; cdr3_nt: TGTGCCAGCAGTCGCGGACAGGGGAAGGGCTACACCTTC; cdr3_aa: CASSRGQGKGYTF
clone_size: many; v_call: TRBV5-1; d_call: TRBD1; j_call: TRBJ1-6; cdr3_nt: TGCGCCAGCAGCCAGACAGGGGGCTCCCTCCCCCTCCACTTT; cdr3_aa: CASSQTGGSLPLHF
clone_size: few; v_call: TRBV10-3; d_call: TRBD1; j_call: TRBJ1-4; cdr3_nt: TGTGCCATCGGGACAGGGGTTAATGAAAAACTGTTTTTT; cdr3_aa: CAIGTGVNEKLFF
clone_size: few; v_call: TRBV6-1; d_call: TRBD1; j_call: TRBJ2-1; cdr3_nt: TGTGCCAGCAGTGAACACGGGACAGGGGGCTACAATGAGCAGTTCTTC; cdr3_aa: CASSEHGTGGYNEQFF
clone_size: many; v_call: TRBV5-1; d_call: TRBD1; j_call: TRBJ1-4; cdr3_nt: TGCGCCAGCAGCTTCGGACAGGGAAATGAAAAACTGTTTTTT; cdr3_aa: CASSFGQGNEKLFF
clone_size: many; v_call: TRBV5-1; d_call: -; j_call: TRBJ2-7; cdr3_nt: TGCGCCAGCAGCTTGGGGGATGACTACGAGCAGTACTTC; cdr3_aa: CASSLGDDYEQYF
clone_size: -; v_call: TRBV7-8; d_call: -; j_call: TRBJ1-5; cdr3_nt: TGTGCCAGCAGCTTAGATTGGGGGAATCAGCCCCAGCATTTT; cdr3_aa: CASSLDWGNQPQHF
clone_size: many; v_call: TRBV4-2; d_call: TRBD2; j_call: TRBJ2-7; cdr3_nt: TGTGCCAGCAGCCACACCTTAGCGGGGGGTGGAGGCGAGCAGTACTTC; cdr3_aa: CASSHTLAGGGGEQYF
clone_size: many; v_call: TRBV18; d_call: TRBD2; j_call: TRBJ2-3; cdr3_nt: TGTGCCAGTCAAAGACTAGCGGGGGCCCTAGATACGCAGTATTTT; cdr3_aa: CASQRLAGALDTQYF
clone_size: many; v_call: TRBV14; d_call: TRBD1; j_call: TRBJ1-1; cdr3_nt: TGTGCCAGCAGCATACGGACAGGGCGGAACACTGAAGCTTTCTTT; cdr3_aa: CASSIRTGRNTEAFF
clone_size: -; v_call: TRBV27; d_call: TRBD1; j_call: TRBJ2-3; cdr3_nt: TGTGCCAGCAGTTTAACGACAGGGGCCCTCACAGATACGCAGTATTTT; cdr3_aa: CASSLTTGALTDTQYF
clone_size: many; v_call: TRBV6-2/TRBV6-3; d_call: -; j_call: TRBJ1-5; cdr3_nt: TGTGCCAGCAGTTACTCGAGTCAGAGGCAGCCCCAGCATTTT; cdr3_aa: CASSYSSQRQPQHF
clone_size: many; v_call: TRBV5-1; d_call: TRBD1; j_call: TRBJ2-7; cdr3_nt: TGCGCCAGCAGCCCGGGACAGGGGGCTACTACCTACGAGCAGTACTTC; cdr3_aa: CASSPGQGATTYEQYF
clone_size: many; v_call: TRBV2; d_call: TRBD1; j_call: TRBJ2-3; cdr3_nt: TGTGCCAGCAGTGAATCAGGGGGAGGCACAGATACGCAGTATTTT; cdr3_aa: CASSESGGGTDTQYF
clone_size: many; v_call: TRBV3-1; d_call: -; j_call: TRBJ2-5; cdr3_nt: TGTGCCAGCAGCGTCGGGAGTCCGGAGACCCAGTACTTC; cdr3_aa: CASSVGSPETQYF
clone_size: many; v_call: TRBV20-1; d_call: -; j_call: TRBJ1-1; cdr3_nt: TGCAGTGCCGGTTTTGGTGGAACTGAAGCTTTCTTT; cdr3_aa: CSAGFGGTEAFF
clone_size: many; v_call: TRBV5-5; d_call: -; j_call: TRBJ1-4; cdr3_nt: TGTGCCAGCACCCTCCTCGGGAGCCATAATCAAAAACTGTTTTTT; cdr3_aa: CASTLLGSHNQKLFF